This T cell receptor beta chain emerged from a study of control samples from healthy donors and cancer patients. V shed 3 bases and J 1 base; nucleotides not matched to a gene: 1. Germline CDR1 SGHDT, CDR2 YYEEEE. The CDR3 runs to 15 residues. Clones were read by immunoSEQ multiplex PCR, and TCRdb kept only the in-frame ones, dropping some. The sample yields some 49,000 clones, 65% to 90% seen once. The chain employs TRBV5-6 and TRBJ2-5, with 12 nucleotides matching TRBD2. Sequences were obtained from PBMCs. The sequence was obtained from a woman between 45 and 65 years old with lung cancer. CDR3 residues: CASSSSGGAQETQYF. As DNA, the CDR3 is TGTGCCAGCAGCTCTAGCGGGGGGGCCCAAGAGACCCAGTACTTC.